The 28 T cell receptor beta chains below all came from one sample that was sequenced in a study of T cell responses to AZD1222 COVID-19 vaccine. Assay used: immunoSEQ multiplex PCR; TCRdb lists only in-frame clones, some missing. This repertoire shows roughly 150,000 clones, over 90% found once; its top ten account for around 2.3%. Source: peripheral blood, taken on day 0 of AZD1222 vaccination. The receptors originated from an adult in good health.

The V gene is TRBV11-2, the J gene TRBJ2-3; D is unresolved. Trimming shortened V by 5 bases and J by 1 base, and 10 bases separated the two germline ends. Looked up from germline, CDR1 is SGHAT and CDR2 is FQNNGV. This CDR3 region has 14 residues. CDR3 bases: TGTGCCAGCAGCCAAATAATGCGCACAGATACGCAGTATTTT. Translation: CASSQIMRTDTQYF.

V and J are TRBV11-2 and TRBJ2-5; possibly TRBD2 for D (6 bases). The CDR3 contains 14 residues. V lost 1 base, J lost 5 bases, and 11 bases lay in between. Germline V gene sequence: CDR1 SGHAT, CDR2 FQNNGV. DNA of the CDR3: TGTGCCAGCAGCTTAGGAGGAGGAGGGGAGACCCAGTACTTC. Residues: CASSLGGGGETQYF.

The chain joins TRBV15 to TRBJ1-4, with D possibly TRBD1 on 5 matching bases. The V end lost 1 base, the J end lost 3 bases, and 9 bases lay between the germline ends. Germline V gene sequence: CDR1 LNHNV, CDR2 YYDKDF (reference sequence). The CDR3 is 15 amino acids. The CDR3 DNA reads TGTGCCACCAGCAGAGTGGGACGGTCTAATGAAAAACTGTTTTTT. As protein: CATSRVGRSNEKLFF.

The CDR3 loop reads CASTRDSNSPLHF. The CDR3 DNA sequence: TGTGCCAGCACCAGGGATAGTAATTCACCCCTCCACTTT. V gene TRBV9 combines with J gene TRBJ1-6; D is possibly TRBD1 (5 bases). CDR1 SGDLS and CDR2 YYNGEE come from the germline V gene. The V end was cut by 6 bases, the J end by 6 bases, with 10 bases between. This CDR3 spans 13 amino acids. The variable domain in full, with the rest retrieved from reference TRBV9 and TRBJ1-6, is DSGVTQTPKHLITATGQRVTLRCSPRSGDLSVYWYQQSLDQGLQFLIQYYNGEERAKGNILERFSAQQFPDLHSELNLSSLELGDSALYFCASTRDSNSPLHFGNGTRLTVT.

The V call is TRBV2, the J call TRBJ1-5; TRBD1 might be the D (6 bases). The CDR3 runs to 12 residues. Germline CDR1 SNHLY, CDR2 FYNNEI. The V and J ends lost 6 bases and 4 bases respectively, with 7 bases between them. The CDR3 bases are TGTGCCAGCAGAGGGACAAATCAGCCCCAGCATTTT. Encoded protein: CASRGTNQPQHF.

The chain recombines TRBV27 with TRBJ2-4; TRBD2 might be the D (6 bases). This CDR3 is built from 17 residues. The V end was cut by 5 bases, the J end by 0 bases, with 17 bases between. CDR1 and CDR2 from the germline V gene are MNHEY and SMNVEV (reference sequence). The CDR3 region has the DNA TGTGCCAGCAGTCGAAAGGGGACTGACCTAGCCAAAAACATTCAGTACTTC. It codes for CASSRKGTDLAKNIQYF.

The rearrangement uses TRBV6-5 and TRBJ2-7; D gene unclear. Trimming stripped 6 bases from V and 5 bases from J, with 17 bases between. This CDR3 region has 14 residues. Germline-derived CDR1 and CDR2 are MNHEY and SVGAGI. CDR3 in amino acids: CASSPDLWADEQYF. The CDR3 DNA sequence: TGTGCCAGCAGCCCGGATCTCTGGGCCGACGAGCAGTACTTC.

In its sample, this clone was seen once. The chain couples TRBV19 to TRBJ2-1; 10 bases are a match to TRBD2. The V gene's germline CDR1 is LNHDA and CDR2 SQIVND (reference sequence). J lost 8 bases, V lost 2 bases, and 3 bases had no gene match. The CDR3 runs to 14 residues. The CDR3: CASSILAGVDEQFF. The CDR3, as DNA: TGTGCCAGTAGTATACTAGCGGGAGTTGATGAGCAGTTCTTC.

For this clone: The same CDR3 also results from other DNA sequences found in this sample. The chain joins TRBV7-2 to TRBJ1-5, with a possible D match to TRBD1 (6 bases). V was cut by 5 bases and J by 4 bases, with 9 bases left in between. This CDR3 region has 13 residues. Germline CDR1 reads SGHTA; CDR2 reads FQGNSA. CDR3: CASSRDRNQPQHF. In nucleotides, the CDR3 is TGTGCCAGCAGCCGAGACAGGAATCAGCCCCAGCATTTT. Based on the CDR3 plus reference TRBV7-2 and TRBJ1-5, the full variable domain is GAGVSQSPSNKVTEKGKDVELRCDPISGHTALYWYRQSLGQGLEFLIYFQGNSAPDKSGLPSDRFSAERTGGSVSTLTIQRTQQEDSAVYLCASSRDRNQPQHFGDGTRLSIL.

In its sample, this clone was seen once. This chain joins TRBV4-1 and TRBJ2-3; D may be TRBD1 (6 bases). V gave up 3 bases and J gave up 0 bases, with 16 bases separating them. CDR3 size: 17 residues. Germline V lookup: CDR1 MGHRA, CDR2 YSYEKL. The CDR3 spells CASSQHRDTRSTDTQYF. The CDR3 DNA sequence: TGCGCCAGCAGCCAGCACCGGGACACTAGGAGCACAGATACGCAGTATTTT.

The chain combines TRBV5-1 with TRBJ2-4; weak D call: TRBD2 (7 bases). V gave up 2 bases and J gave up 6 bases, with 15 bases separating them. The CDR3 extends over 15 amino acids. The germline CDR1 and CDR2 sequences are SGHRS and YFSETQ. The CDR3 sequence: CASSFRGGEGNIQYF. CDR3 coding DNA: TGCGCCAGCAGCTTCAGGGGTGGGGAGGGAAACATTCAGTACTTC.

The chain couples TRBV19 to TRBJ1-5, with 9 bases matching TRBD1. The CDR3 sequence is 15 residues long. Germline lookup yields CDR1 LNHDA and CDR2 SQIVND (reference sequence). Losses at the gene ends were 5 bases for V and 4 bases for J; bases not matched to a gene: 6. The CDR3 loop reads CASSLRDRENQPQHF. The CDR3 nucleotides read TGTGCCAGTAGTCTGCGGGACAGGGAAAATCAGCCCCAGCATTTT.

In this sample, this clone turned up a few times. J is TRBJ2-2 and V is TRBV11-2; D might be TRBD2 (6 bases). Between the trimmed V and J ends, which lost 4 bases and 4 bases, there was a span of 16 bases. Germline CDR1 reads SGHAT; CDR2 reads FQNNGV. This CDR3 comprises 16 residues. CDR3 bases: TGTGCCAGCAGCTCTCTAAGACAGCGGGCCACCGGGGAGCTGTTTTTT. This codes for CASSSLRQRATGELFF.

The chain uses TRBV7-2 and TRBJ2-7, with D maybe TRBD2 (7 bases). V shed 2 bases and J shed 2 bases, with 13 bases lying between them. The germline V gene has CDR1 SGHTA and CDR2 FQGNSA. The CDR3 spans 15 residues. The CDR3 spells CASSLTGGHPYEQYF. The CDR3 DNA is TGTGCCAGCAGCTTAACGGGGGGCCACCCCTACGAGCAGTACTTC.

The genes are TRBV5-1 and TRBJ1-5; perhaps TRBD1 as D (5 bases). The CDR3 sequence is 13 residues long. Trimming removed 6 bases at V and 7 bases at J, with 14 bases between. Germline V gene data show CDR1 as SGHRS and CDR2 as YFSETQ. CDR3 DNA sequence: TGCGCCAGCACCCCCGACGGGGGGCAGCCCCAGCATTTT. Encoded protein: CASTPDGGQPQHF.

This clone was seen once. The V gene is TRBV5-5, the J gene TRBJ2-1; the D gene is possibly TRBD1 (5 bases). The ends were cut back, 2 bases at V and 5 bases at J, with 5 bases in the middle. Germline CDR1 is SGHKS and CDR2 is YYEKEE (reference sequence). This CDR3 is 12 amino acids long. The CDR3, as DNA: TGTGCCAGCAGCTTAGGGGACAATGAGCAGTTCTTC. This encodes CASSLGDNEQFF.

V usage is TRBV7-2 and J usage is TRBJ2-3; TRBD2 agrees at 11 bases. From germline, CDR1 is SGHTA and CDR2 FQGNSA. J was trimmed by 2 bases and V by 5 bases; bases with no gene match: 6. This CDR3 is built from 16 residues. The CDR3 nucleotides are TGTGCCAGCAGCATAATAGCGGGGGGGACCACAGATACGCAGTATTTT. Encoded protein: CASSIIAGGTTDTQYF.

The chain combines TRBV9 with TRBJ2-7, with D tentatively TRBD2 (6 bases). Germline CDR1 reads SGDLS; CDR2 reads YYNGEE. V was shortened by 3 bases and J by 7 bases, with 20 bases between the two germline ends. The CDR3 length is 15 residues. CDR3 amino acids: CASSATGTPLSEQYF. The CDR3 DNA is TGTGCCAGCAGCGCCACCGGGACTCCCCTAAGTGAGCAGTACTTC.

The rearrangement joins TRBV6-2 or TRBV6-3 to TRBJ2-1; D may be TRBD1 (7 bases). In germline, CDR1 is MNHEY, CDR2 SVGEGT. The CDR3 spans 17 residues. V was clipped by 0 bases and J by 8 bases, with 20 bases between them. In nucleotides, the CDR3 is TGTGCCAGCAGTTACTCGGTCTGGGGTCAGGGGGAGGATGAGCAGTTCTTC. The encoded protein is CASSYSVWGQGEDEQFF.

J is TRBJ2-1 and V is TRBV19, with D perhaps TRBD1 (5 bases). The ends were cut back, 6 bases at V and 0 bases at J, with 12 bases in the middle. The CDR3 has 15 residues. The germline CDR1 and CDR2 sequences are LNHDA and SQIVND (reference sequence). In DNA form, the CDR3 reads TGTGCCAGTAGGCTTACTGACAGCTCCTACAATGAGCAGTTCTTC. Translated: CASRLTDSSYNEQFF.

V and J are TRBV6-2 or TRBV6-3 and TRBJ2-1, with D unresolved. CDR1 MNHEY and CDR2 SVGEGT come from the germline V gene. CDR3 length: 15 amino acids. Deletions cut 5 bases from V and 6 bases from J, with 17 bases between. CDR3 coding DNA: TGTGCCAGCAGTAACCTACGGGCCAGAGGCAATGAGCAGTTCTTC. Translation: CASSNLRARGNEQFF.

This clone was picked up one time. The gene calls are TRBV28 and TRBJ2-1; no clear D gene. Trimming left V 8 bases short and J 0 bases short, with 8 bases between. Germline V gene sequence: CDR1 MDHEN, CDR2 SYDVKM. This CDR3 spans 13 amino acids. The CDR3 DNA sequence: TGTGCCAGCCTTTCCAGCTCCTACAATGAGCAGTTCTTC. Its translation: CASLSSSYNEQFF.

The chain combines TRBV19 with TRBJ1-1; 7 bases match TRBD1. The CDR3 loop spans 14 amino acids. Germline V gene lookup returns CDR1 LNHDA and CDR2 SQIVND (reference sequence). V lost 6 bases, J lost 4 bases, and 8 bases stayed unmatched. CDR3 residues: CASRDRLYTTEAFF. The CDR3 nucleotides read TGTGCCAGTAGGGACAGGCTATATACCACTGAAGCTTTCTTT.

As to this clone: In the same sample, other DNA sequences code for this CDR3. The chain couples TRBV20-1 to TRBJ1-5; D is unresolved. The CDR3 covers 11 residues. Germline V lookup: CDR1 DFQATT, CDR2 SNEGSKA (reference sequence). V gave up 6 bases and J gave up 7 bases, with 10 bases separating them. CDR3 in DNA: TGCAGTGCGGGAGAGGGCCAGCCCCAGCATTTT. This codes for CSAGEGQPQHF.

The CDR3 protein is CASSFPGQLQPQHF. Here the CDR3 DNA reads TGTGCCAGCAGCTTCCCGGGCCAACTTCAGCCCCAGCATTTT. The J gene is TRBJ1-5, the V gene TRBV7-8; D uncertain. This CDR3 is 14 amino acids long. V was pared by 3 bases and J by 6 bases, with 12 bases between. Germline CDR1 SGHVS, CDR2 FQNEAQ.

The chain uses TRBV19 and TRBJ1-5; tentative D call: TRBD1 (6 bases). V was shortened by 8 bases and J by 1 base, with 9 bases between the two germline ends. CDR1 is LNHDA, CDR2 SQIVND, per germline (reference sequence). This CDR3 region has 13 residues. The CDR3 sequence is CASRGGSNQPQHF. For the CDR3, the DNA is TGTGCCAGTCGAGGGGGGAGCAATCAGCCCCAGCATTTT.

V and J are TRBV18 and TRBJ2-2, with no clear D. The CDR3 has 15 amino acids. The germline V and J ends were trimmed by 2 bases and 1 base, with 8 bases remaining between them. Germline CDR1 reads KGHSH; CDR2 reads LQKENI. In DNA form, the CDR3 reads TGTGCCAGCTCACCAGAGGTGGGGAACACCGGGGAGCTGTTTTTT. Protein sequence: CASSPEVGNTGELFF.

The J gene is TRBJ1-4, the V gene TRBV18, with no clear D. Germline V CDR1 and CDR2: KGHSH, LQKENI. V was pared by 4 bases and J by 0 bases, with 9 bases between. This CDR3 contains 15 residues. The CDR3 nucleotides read TGTGCCAGCTCACGAGAAGCTGCAACTAATGAAAAACTGTTTTTT. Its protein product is CASSREAATNEKLFF.